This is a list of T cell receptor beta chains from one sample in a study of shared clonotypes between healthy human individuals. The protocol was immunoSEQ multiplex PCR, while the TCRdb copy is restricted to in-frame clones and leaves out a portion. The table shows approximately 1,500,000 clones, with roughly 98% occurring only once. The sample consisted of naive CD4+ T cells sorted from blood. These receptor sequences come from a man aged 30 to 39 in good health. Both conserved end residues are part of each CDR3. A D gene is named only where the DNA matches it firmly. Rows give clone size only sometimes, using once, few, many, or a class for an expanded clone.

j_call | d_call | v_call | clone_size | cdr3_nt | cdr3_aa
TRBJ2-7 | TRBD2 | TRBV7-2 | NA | TGTGCCAGCAGCCCCCGGGCGGGAGGGCCGTCTTCTCGGGAGCAGTACTTC | CASSPRAGGPSSREQYF
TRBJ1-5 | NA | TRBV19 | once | TGTGCCAGTAGTCCAAGCAATCAGCCCCAGCATTTT | CASSPSNQPQHF
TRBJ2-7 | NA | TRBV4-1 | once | TGCGCCAGCAGCCCAGAGGTATGGCAGGAGCAGTACTTC | CASSPEVWQEQYF
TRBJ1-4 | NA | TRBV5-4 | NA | TGTGCCAGCAGCTTGACCATTGGAGGGGTACTGTTTTTT | CASSLTIGGVLFF
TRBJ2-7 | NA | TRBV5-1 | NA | TGCGCCAGCAGCGTCAGCGGCCTAATTGGTGTCGAGCAGTACTTC | CASSVSGLIGVEQYF
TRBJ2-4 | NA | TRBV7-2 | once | TGTGCCAGCAGCTCCCCAGGGGCCGCACTAGCCAAAAACATTCAGTACTTC | CASSSPGAALAKNIQYF
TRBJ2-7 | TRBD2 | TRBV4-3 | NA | TGCGCCAGCAGCCAGGAAGTACTAGCGGGAGGTTCCTACGAGCAGTACTTC | CASSQEVLAGGSYEQYF
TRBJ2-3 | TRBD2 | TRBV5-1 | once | TGCGCCAGCAGCTCCTCCGGGACTAGCGGGAGTGGGGATACGCAGTATTTT | CASSSSGTSGSGDTQYF
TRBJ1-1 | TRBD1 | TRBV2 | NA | TGTGCCAGCAGTGGGACAGGGGGTATGAACACTGAAGCTTTCTTT | CASSGTGGMNTEAFF
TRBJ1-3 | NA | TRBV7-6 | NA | TGTGCCAGCAGCCCGCAGGCGGGATCTTCTGGAAACACCATATATTTT | CASSPQAGSSGNTIYF
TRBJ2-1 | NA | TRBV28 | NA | TGTGCCAGCAGTCCACAGGGTGGGGCAAATGAGCAGTTCTTC | CASSPQGGANEQFF
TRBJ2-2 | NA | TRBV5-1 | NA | TGCGCCAGCCGTATTTCCCTGGAGCTGTTTTTT | CASRISLELFF
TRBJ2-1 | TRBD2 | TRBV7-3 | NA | TGTGCCAGCAGCTTTACCAGGTCCCCGACCAGCGGGAGGGCCCGGGATGAGCAGTTCTTC | CASSFTRSPTSGRARDEQFF
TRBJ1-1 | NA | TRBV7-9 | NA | TGTGCCAGCAGCTTACATCTAGCGAACACTGAAGCTTTCTTT | CASSLHLANTEAFF
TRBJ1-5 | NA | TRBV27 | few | TGTGCCACCGGACCAATTTATCAGCCCCAGCATTTT | CATGPIYQPQHF
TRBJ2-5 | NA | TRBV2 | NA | TGTGCCTCACGTGGGGTCGAGACCCAGTACTTC | CASRGVETQYF
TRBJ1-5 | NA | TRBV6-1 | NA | TGTGCCAGCAGTGACCTATATCAGCCCCAGCATTTT | CASSDLYQPQHF
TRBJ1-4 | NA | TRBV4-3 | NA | TGCGCCAGCAGCCGCAGGGCCGACAGGAATAATGAAAAACTGTTTTTT | CASSRRADRNNEKLFF
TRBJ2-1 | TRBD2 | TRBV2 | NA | TGTGCCAGCAGGGGCGGGACTAGTAGGGGCAATGAGCAGTTCTTC | CASRGGTSRGNEQFF
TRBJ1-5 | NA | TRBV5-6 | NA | TGTGCCAGCAGCTTGGGTAGGCAGCCCCAGCATTTT | CASSLGRQPQHF
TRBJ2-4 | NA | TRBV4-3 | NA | TGCGCCAGCAGCCGGGGCACAGGACTCGGAGACATTCAGTACTTC | CASSRGTGLGDIQYF
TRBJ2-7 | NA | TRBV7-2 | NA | TGTGCCAGCAGCTTAGCCGTTGGCTCACTATACGAGCAGTACTTC | CASSLAVGSLYEQYF
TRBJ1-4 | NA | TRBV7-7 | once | TGTGCCAGCAGCCCGGTACCCGGTGGCAGCAGATTTGAAAAACTGTTTTTT | CASSPVPGGSRFEKLFF
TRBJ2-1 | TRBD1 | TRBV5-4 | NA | TGTGCCAGCAGCTTAAGGACAGGATACAATGAGCAGTTCTTC | CASSLRTGYNEQFF
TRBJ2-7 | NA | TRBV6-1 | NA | TGTGCCAGCAGTGAAGAACAGGGTTACTCCTACGAGCAGTACTTC | CASSEEQGYSYEQYF
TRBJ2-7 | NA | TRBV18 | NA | TGTGCCAGCTCACCACCTTCGAGCTACGAGCAGTACTTC | CASSPPSSYEQYF
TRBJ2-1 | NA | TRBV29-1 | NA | TGCAGCGTCCAAGGGGCTAGCGTGTCCTTCAATGGTCAGTTCTTC | CSVQGASVSFNGQFF
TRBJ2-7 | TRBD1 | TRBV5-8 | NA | TGTGCCAGCAGTGTGGGGACAGTTCCTACGTACTTC | CASSVGTVPTYF
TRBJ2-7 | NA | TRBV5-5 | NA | TGTGCCAGCAGCTTAGTAGCGGTCCCTTCCCACGAGCAGTACTTC | CASSLVAVPSHEQYF
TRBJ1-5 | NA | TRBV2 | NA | TGTGCCAGCAGTTGGGACACCTATAGCAATCAGCCCCAGCATTTT | CASSWDTYSNQPQHF
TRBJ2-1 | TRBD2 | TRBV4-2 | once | TGTGCCAGCAGCCAGAGGACTAGCGGGTCCTACAATGAGCAGTTCTTC | CASSQRTSGSYNEQFF
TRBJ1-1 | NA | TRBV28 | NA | TGTGCCAGCAGTTTAGGTAGCCTAGGAACTGAAGCTTTCTTT | CASSLGSLGTEAFF
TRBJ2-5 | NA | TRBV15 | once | TGTGCCACCGGGAACACCTGGCGGTTGGAGACCCAGTACTTC | CATGNTWRLETQYF
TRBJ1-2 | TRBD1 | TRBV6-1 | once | TGTGCCAGCAGTGAGAGGGACAGGTGGGCAGGCTACACCTTC | CASSERDRWAGYTF
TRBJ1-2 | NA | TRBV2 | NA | TGTGCCAGCAGTGAACTGAGTGGCTACACCTTC | CASSELSGYTF
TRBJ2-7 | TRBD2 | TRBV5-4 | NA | TGTGCCAGCAGCTCGGGACTAGCGGCCCTGAACTACGAGCAGTACTTC | CASSSGLAALNYEQYF
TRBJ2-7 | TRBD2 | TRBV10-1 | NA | TGCGCCAGCAGTTTAACTAGCGGGATTCCCTACGAGCAGTACTTC | CASSLTSGIPYEQYF
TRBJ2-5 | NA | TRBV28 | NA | TGTGCCAGCAGTCAGGGGACTTCCCTGGAGACCCAGTACTTC | CASSQGTSLETQYF
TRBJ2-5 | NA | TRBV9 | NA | TGTGCCAGCAGCGTAGGGGGATTGGAGACCCAGTACTTC | CASSVGGLETQYF
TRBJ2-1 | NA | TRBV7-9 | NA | TGTGCCAGCAGGAAAGCAGTTGAGCAGTTCTTC | CASRKAVEQFF
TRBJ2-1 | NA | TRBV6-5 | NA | TGTGCCAGCACCACCCACTCCTACAATGAGCAGTTCTTC | CASTTHSYNEQFF
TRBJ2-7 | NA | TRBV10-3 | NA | TGTGCCATCAGTGAGTTTCACGAGCAGTACTTC | CAISEFHEQYF
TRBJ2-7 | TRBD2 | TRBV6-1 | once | TGTGCCAGCAGTGAAGCGACTAGCAGGATCTACGAGCAGTACTTC | CASSEATSRIYEQYF
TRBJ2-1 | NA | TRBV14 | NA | TGTGCCAGCAGCCCCCGGACTCTTAATGAGCAGTTCTTC | CASSPRTLNEQFF
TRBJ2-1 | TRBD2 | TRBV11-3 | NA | TGTGCCAGCAGCTTAGCGGCCGATACTAGCGGTCACAATGAGCAGTTCTTC | CASSLAADTSGHNEQFF
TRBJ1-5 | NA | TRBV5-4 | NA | TGTGCCAGCAGCGCCGGGACGGTTAATCAGCCCCAGCATTTT | CASSAGTVNQPQHF
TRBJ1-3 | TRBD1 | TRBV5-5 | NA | TGTGCCAGCAGCTGGACAGGGGCTGGAAACACCATATATTTT | CASSWTGAGNTIYF
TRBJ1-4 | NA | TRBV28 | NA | TGTGCCAGCAGTCCACGAGGAAGGGGTTTGTGGAAACTGTTTTTT | CASSPRGRGLWKLFF
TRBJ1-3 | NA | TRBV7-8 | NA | TGTGCCAGCAGCGCAGACAGGTTCTCTGGAAACACCATATATTTT | CASSADRFSGNTIYF
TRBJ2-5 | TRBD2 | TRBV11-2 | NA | TGTGCCAGCAGCCCTGGGGAGGGTCCCCAGTACTTC | CASSPGEGPQYF
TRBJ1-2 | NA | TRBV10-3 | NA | TGTGCCATCAAAGCCGGGGATGGCTATGGCTACACCTTC | CAIKAGDGYGYTF
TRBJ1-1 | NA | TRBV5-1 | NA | TGCGCCAGCAGCTTGGTTCAGGGCTCCATCGTGAACACTGAAGCTTTCTTT | CASSLVQGSIVNTEAFF
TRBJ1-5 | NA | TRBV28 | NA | TGTGCCAGCAGTTTAGCCCCGGCAGGGCGTCATAGCAATCAGCCCCAGCATTTT | CASSLAPAGRHSNQPQHF
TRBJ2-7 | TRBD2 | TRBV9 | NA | TGTGCCAGCAGCCCTGGGACTAGCGGGAGATTCTACGAGCAGTACTTC | CASSPGTSGRFYEQYF
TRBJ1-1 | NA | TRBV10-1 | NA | TGCGCCAGCAGTGAGTCAGGGAGAGGCACTGAAGCTTTCTTT | CASSESGRGTEAFF
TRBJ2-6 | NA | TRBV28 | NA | TGTGCCACCTGGGGGAGAGAGATTGACTCTGGGGCCAACGTCCTGACTTTC | CATWGREIDSGANVLTF
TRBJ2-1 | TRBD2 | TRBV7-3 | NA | TGTGCCAGCAGCTTCCAACTAGCGGGACAGAATGAGCAGTTCTTC | CASSFQLAGQNEQFF